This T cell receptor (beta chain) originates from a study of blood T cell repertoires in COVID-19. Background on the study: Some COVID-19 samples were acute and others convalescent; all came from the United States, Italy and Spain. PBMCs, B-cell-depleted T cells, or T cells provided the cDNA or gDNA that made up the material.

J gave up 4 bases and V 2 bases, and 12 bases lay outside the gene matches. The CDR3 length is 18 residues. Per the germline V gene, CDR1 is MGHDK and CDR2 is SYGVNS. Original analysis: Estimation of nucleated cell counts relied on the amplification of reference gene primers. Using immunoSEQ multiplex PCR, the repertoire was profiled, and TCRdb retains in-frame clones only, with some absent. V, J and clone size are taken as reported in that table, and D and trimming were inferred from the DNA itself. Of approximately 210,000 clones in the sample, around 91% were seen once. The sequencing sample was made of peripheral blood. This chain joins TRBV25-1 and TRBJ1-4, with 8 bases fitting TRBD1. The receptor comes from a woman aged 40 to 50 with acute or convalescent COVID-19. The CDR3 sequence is CASSEPPSDRVVNEKLFF. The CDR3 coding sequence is TGTGCCAGCAGTGAACCCCCCTCGGACAGGGTCGTTAATGAAAAACTGTTTTTT.